The clone carrying this TCR beta chain was counted many times. Antigen specificity is unknown. This CDR3 has 14 residues. V dropped 4 bases and J dropped 1 base, with 10 bases sitting between them. CDR1 is SGHTA, CDR2 FQGNSA, per germline. This entry is derived from a study of T cell repertoires in cytomegalovirus infection. Across the whole study: Public TCR beta signature analysis indicated the presence of both CMV infection and matching HLA type.

TCRdb itself ran the reads through MiXCR, one entry per CDR3 protein. This repertoire shows 300,000 to 400,000 distinct CDR3 sequences, roughly 25% found once; its top ten account for 13%. Study-wide points: Clonotypes of TCR beta that were HLA-C-restricted and CMV-specific dominated the ex vivo response. The cumulative frequency of public TCR beta families identified carriers of CMV plus the relevant HLA.

This chain joins TRBV7-2 and TRBJ2-5; no clear D. This specimen was cultured PBMCs, taken from culture after CMV antigen stimulation. The sequence came from a human donor in good health (CMV status not recorded). Some clones in this sample may be carry-over from other donors' samples. The CDR3 region is CASSSLRIQETQYF. CDR3 sequence (DNA): TGTGCCAGCAGCTCCCTGCGAATCCAAGAGACCCAGTACTTC.